Each of the 4 T cell receptor beta chains below was sequenced from the same sample in a study of blood T cell repertoires in COVID-19. Produced via immunoSEQ multiplex PCR; TCRdb's table is partial and in-frame only. The repertoire holds about 370,000 clones, with roughly nine tenths as singletons. Material for sequencing was PBMCs or T cells enriched from blood (not recorded which). These receptors all stem from a man younger than 35 who had recovered from COVID-19.

CDR3 residues: CASSPQGLGLYGYTF. CDR3 coding DNA: TGTGCCAGCAGCCCCCAGGGGTTGGGACTATATGGCTACACCTTC. The chain carries TRBV6-5 and TRBJ1-2, with a weak D call TRBD1 (6 bases). The V end lost 6 bases, the J end lost 5 bases, and 19 bases lay between the germline ends. From germline, CDR1 is MNHEY and CDR2 SVGAGI. The CDR3 extends over 15 amino acids.

This chain connects TRBV3-1 (or the pseudogene TRBV3-2) to TRBJ2-5, with 9 bases matching TRBD2. From germline, CDR1 is LGHDT and CDR2 YNNKEL (reference sequence). The CDR3 has 15 amino acids. V was clipped by 4 bases and J by 2 bases; unmatched bases: 5. The CDR3 DNA reads TGTGCCAGCAGCCTCCAGACTAGCGGACAAGAGACCCAGTACTTC. Translating it yields CASSLQTSGQETQYF.

The chain carries TRBV6-5 and TRBJ1-4; D is undetermined. The ends were cut back, 2 bases at V and 7 bases at J, with 11 bases in the middle. This CDR3 spans 14 amino acids. Looked up from germline, CDR1 is MNHEY and CDR2 is SVGAGI. The CDR3 nucleotides read TGTGCCAGCAGTTACATGGAGATCTCTGAAAAACTGTTTTTT. Amino acid sequence: CASSYMEISEKLFF.

This rearrangement joins TRBV18 to TRBJ2-1; 10 bases are shared with TRBD2. The germline gives CDR1 KGHSH, CDR2 LQKENI. The CDR3 spans 14 residues. Trimming at V came to 3 bases and at J to 9 bases, leaving 5 bases not matched to a gene. CDR3 coding DNA: TGTGCCAGCTCACCCTTAGCGGGAGGTGGTGAGCAGTTCTTC. Protein product: CASSPLAGGGEQFF. The full variable domain, in which reference TRBV18 and TRBJ2-1 provide the parts outside the CDR3, is NAGVMQNPRHLVRRRGQEARLRCSPMKGHSHVYWYRQLPEEGLKFMVYLQKENIIDESGMPKERFSAEFPKEGPSILRIQQVVRGDSAAYFCASSPLAGGGEQFFGPGTRLTVL.